The clone carrying this T cell receptor (beta chain) was recorded many times. What it binds is not known. The CDR3 runs to 15 residues. V was pared by 3 bases and J by 0 bases, with 6 bases of the junction left unmatched. Germline lookup yields CDR1 SQVTM and CDR2 ANQGSEA. The data were taken from a study of CD8 T cells in ankylosing spondylitis. Whole-study results and caveats: Disease-linked clones were reportedly significantly enriched in matched ankylosing spondylitis synovial fluid. Among TCR beta sequences, a motif of about 8 highly homologous variants appeared characteristic of ankylosing spondylitis blood.

It was by quantitative 5'-RACE with molecular barcodes that TCR beta libraries were made. TCRdb analysed the 5' RACE reads with MiXCR anew, one entry per CDR3 protein. This sample carries 340,000 or so distinct CDR3 sequences, roughly 14% of them seen once, and the ten largest clones take approximately 1%. What was sequenced was blood, either unsorted or a sorted T cell fraction (not recorded which). This receptor was taken from a male donor with ankylosing spondylitis or in good health (not recorded which). This rearrangement joins TRBV29-1 to TRBJ2-3, with 7 bases aligning to TRBD2. The CDR3 DNA sequence: TGCAGCGTTGACGCTAGCGGATCTAGCACAGATACGCAGTATTTT. It is translated as CSVDASGSSTDTQYF.